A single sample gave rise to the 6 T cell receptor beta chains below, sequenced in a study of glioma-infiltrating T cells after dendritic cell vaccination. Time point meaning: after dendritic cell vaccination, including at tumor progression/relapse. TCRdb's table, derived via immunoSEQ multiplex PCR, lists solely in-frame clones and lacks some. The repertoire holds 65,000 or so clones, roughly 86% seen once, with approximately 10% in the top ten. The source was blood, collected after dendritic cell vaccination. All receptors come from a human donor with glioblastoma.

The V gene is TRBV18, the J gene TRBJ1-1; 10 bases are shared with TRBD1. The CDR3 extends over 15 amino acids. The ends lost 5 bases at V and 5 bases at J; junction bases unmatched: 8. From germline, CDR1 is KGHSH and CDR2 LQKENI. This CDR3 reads CASSSKTGGSTEAFF. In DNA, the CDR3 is TGTGCCAGCTCATCCAAGACAGGGGGCTCGACTGAAGCTTTCTTT.

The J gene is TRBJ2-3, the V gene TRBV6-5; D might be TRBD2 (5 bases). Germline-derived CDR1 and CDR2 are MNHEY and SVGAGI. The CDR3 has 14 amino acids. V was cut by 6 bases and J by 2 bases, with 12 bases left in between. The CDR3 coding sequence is TGTGCCAGCAGGAAACTAGGAACCACAGATACGCAGTATTTT. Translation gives CASRKLGTTDTQYF.

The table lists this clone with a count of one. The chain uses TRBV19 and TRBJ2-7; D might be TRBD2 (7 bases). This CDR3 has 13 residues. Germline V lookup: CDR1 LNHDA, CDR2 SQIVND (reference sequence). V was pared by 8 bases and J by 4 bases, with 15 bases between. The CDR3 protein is CASGGGAGYEQYF. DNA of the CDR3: TGTGCCAGTGGTGGGGGGGCCGGGTACGAGCAGTACTTC.

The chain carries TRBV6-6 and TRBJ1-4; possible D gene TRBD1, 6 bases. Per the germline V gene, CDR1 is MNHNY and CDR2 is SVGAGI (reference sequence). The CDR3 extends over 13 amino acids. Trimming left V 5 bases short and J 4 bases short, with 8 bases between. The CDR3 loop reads CASSLRGNEKLFF. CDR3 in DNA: TGTGCCAGCAGTCTCAGGGGTAATGAAAAACTGTTTTTT.

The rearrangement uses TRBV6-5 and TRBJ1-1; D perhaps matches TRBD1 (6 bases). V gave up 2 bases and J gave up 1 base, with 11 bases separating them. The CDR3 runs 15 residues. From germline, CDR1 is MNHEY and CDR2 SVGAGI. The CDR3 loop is CASSYLAGANTEAFF. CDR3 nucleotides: TGTGCCAGCAGTTACCTTGCGGGGGCGAACACTGAAGCTTTCTTT.

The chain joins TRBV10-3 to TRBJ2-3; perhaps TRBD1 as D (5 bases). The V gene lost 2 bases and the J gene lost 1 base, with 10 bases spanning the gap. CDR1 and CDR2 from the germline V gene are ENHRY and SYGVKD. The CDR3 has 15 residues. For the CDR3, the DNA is TGTGCCATCAGTGAGGGCAGGGCGGGCACAGATACGCAGTATTTT. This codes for CAISEGRAGTDTQYF.